Listed here are 17 T cell receptor beta chains from one sample, sequenced in a study of blood T cell repertoires in COVID-19 (TCRdb year 2020). Libraries were built with the immunoSEQ multiplex PCR assay. What TCRdb holds here is the immuneACCESS table cut down to in-frame rearrangements. Part of the clones is not present; checked against another copy, under half of the missing clones reflect an unresolved V gene, and the others are unexplained. The sample table contains tens of thousands of clones; only one count was recorded for 89% of them. Together, the top ten hold around 2.9% of the sample. The source material was peripheral blood. The receptors were gathered from a man aged 45-65 years with COVID-19, enrolled during active disease.

The chain couples TRBV27 to TRBJ1-2; tentatively, D is TRBD1 (6 bases). Germline lookup yields CDR1 MNHEY and CDR2 SMNVEV (reference sequence). Deletions cut 6 bases from V and 0 bases from J, with 14 bases between. CDR3 length: 15 amino acids. DNA for the CDR3: TGTGCCAGCAGACTCGGGACAACGACTAACTATGGCTACACCTTC. Translation: CASRLGTTTNYGYTF.

The V gene is TRBV4-1, the J gene TRBJ2-1, with TRBD1 matching over 7 bases. After removal of 4 bases from V and 6 bases from J, the junction contained 9 bases not matched to a gene. In germline, CDR1 is MGHRA, CDR2 YSYEKL. CDR3 length: 15 amino acids. The CDR3 here is CASSRNRGSANEQFF. CDR3 DNA sequence: TGCGCCAGCAGCCGCAACAGGGGATCCGCCAATGAGCAGTTCTTC.

The DNA for the CDR3 is TGTGCCAGCAGACCAGGACAGGGTAGAATATACGAGCAGTACTTC. Translating it yields CASRPGQGRIYEQYF. The rearrangement uses TRBV28 and TRBJ2-7; TRBD1 agrees at 8 bases. The CDR3 extends over 15 amino acids. The V segment lost 6 bases and the J segment 4 bases; nucleotides outside the gene matches: 11. Germline CDR1 reads MDHEN; CDR2 reads SYDVKM.

This chain joins TRBV19 and TRBJ1-2; unclear D gene. The CDR3 length is 14 residues. V was trimmed by 3 bases and J by 6 bases, leaving 14 bases between them. Per germline, CDR1 LNHDA and CDR2 SQIVND (reference sequence). This chain's CDR3 is CASSIGSQANGYTF. DNA of the CDR3: TGTGCCAGTAGTATCGGTTCCCAAGCGAATGGCTACACCTTC.

This clone was observed a handful of times. V and J are TRBV7-3 and TRBJ1-3; D not resolved. This CDR3 has 15 residues. V was cut by 4 bases and J by 0 bases, with 10 bases left in between. The germline CDR1 and CDR2 sequences are SGHTA and FQGTGA. This chain's CDR3 is CASSSTGTSGNTIYF. The CDR3 DNA sequence: TGTGCCAGCAGCTCAACGGGCACCTCTGGAAACACCATATATTTT.

V and J are TRBV5-1 and TRBJ1-6, with 9 bases identical to TRBD1. The CDR3 runs to 17 residues. Unmatched junction bases numbered 11, after V lost 1 base and J lost 9 bases. Germline CDR1 SGHRS, CDR2 YFSETQ. The CDR3 region is CASSLKGQGLLASPLHF. The CDR3 nucleotides read TGCGCCAGCAGCTTGAAAGGACAGGGGCTTCTTGCTTCACCCCTCCACTTT.

V and J are TRBV30 and TRBJ1-1, with a weak D call TRBD1 (5 bases). Germline lookup yields CDR1 GTSNPN and CDR2 SVGIG (reference sequence). V lost 2 bases and J lost 4, with 11 bases in between. CDR3 length: 13 residues. The CDR3 nucleotides read TGTGCCTGGAGTACTCAGGGTGGCACTGAAGCTTTCTTT. Residues: CAWSTQGGTEAFF.

The J gene is TRBJ1-5, the V gene TRBV5-1; D perhaps matches TRBD1 (6 bases). This CDR3 has 13 residues. Trimming stripped 5 bases from V and 8 bases from J, with 14 bases between. Germline CDR1 reads SGHRS; CDR2 reads YFSETQ. The CDR3 DNA follows: TGCGCCAGCAGTATGGGGGCCCGGGAGCCCCAGCATTTT. Its protein is CASSMGAREPQHF.

The rearrangement uses TRBV15 and TRBJ2-2; D is unresolved. Germline assignment: CDR1 LNHNV and CDR2 YYDKDF (reference sequence). With 6 bases removed from V and 4 bases from J, the gap between germline ends came to 9 bases. The CDR3 contains 13 residues. Here the CDR3 reads CATSKQSTGELFF. The CDR3 coding sequence is TGTGCCACCAGTAAACAGAGCACCGGGGAGCTGTTTTTT. Full variable domain (remainder filled in from reference TRBV15 and TRBJ2-2): DAMVIQNPRYQVTQFGKPVTLSCSQTLNHNVMYWYQQKSSQAPKLLFHYYDKDFNNEADTPDNFQSRRPNTSFCFLDIRSPGLGDTAMYLCATSKQSTGELFFGEGSRLTVL.

The V call is TRBV27, the J call TRBJ1-2; TRBD1 is a possible D gene (6 bases). There are 14 residues in the CDR3. CDR1 and CDR2 (germline): MNHEY, SMNVEV (reference sequence). V dropped 8 bases and J dropped 4 bases, with 17 bases sitting between them. The CDR3 region is CASSPRGGAYGYTF. In DNA, the CDR3 is TGTGCCAGCTCCCCCCGGGGGGGGGCCTATGGCTACACCTTC.

The gene calls are TRBV24-1 and TRBJ2-3, with 7 bases that match TRBD1. Germline CDR1 is KGHDR and CDR2 is SFDVKD. The CDR3 length is 16 residues. The J segment lost 0 bases and the V segment lost 4 bases, leaving 6 bases of the junction unmatched. The CDR3 loop reads CATSDGDSLSTDTQYF. The CDR3 DNA sequence: TGTGCCACCAGTGACGGGGACAGCTTGAGCACAGATACGCAGTATTTT.

This rearrangement joins TRBV9 to TRBJ1-6; 8 bases match TRBD1. Trimming removed 2 bases from V and 10 bases from J; junction bases left unmatched: 2. This CDR3 is 13 amino acids long. Germline assignment: CDR1 SGDLS and CDR2 YYNGEE. The chain's CDR3 is CASSVDRGSPLHF. As DNA, the CDR3 is TGTGCCAGCAGCGTCGACAGGGGATCACCCCTCCACTTT.

The chain uses TRBV3-1 (or the pseudogene TRBV3-2) and TRBJ1-3; D is perhaps TRBD1 (6 bases). V was cut by 4 bases and J by 1 base, with 17 bases left in between. The V gene's germline CDR1 is LGHDT and CDR2 YNNKEL (reference sequence). There are 17 residues in the CDR3. CDR3 sequence reads: CASSRDIFSDSGNTIYF. The CDR3 DNA sequence: TGTGCCAGCAGCCGGGACATTTTTTCGGATTCTGGAAACACCATATATTTT.

CDR3 sequence reads: CASSLGVEPQHF. The DNA for the CDR3 is TGTGCCAGCAGCTTGGGCGTAGAACCCCAGCATTTT. V usage is TRBV5-6 and J usage is TRBJ1-5; D is unresolved. CDR3 size: 12 residues. V dropped 0 bases and J dropped 10 bases, with 8 bases sitting between them. Germline CDR1 SGHDT, CDR2 YYEEEE.

V and J are TRBV5-1 and TRBJ1-6; possible D gene TRBD1, 5 bases. This CDR3 has 17 residues. V lost 0 bases, J lost 6 bases, and 16 bases lay in between. The germline gives CDR1 SGHRS, CDR2 YFSETQ. The CDR3 DNA sequence: TGCGCCAGCAGCTTGGCTCCATCAGGGAATCGTAATTCACCCCTCCACTTT. Translation gives CASSLAPSGNRNSPLHF.

The V gene is TRBV7-9, the J gene TRBJ1-2, with a weak D call TRBD1 (6 bases). The CDR3 is 15 residues long. The germline V gene encodes CDR1 SEHNR and CDR2 FQNEAQ (reference sequence). Trimming removed 5 bases from V and 0 bases from J, with 13 bases in between. The CDR3 reads CASSRAGQSNYGYTF. Written as DNA, the CDR3 is TGTGCCAGCAGCCGGGCTGGACAGTCTAACTATGGCTACACCTTC.

This sequence joins TRBV9 and TRBJ2-2; 9 bases line up with TRBD1. V shed 0 bases, J shed 6 bases, and the junction held 3 bases outside the gene matches. Germline lookup yields CDR1 SGDLS and CDR2 YYNGEE. The CDR3 is made up of 15 amino acids. CDR3 amino acids: CASSVEGQGSGELFF. The DNA of the CDR3 is TGTGCCAGCAGCGTAGAGGGACAGGGTTCCGGGGAGCTGTTTTTT.